This passage covers 3 T cell receptor beta chains from one sample sequenced in a study of monozygotic twins with inflammatory bowel disease. From its re-call of the 5' RACE reads, TCRdb lists each CDR3 protein once, without DNA. Reported are under 150,000 distinct CDR3 sequences; the ten largest clones contain 2% to 2.5%. Material: blood. These TCRs come from a human donor with ulcerative colitis or Crohn's disease, or a healthy co-twin of an affected twin (not recorded which).

This chain links TRBV7-7 with TRBJ1-3; TCRdb names TRBD1, which stays unverified in the absence of DNA. The germline V gene encodes CDR1 SSHAT and CDR2 FNYEAQ (reference sequence). The CDR3 is made up of 16 amino acids. The CDR3 here is CASNPQGYISGNTIYF. The full variable domain, rest sourced from reference TRBV7-7 and TRBJ1-3, is GAGVSQSPRYKVTKRGQDVTLRCDPISSHATLYWYQQALGQGPEFLTYFNYEAQPDKSGLPSDRFSAERPEGSISTLTIQRTEQRDSAMYRCASNPQGYISGNTIYFGEGSWLTVV.

CDR3 protein: CASSKAGVGENIQYF. The chain joins TRBV28 to TRBJ2-4; TCRdb's D gene call, TRBD2, goes unchecked for lack of DNA. This CDR3 region has 15 residues. Germline V gene lookup returns CDR1 MDHEN and CDR2 SYDVKM. The full variable domain, with the rest looked up from reference TRBV28 and TRBJ2-4, is DVKVTQSSRYLVKRTGEKVFLECVQDMDHENMFWYRQDPGLGLRLIYFSYDVKMKEKGDIPEGYSVSREKKERFSLILESASTNQTSMYLCASSKAGVGENIQYFGAGTRLSVL.

The rearrangement uses TRBV20-1 and TRBJ2-7; TCRdb lists TRBD1, though no DNA is available to test this call. This CDR3 has 13 amino acids. Germline values: CDR1 DFQATT, CDR2 SNEGSKA (reference sequence). CDR3: CSAPGQGRYGQYF.